The entry below gives a single TCR beta chain sequence along with its context. The antigen is not known. These data originate in a study of post-analysis software for immune sequencing data. About the study: Patients had relapsing-remitting, secondary progressive or progressive-relapsing multiple sclerosis; some lacked subtype. Findings and caveats of the study: TRBV5-6, TRBV5-1 and TRBV20-1 were among several TRBV segments more frequent in patients than controls. The normalized Chao1 diversity of multiple sclerosis patients was significantly lower than that of controls. Clustering by F measure revealed strong co-clustering among samples prepared together in one batch.

V lost 0 bases, J lost 3 bases, and 11 bases lay in between. The V gene's germline CDR1 is SGHTA and CDR2 FQGNSA. The CDR3 extends over 15 amino acids. Built from TCR beta cDNA, the libraries had unique molecular identifiers in them. About 500,000 cDNA molecules were obtained per 1 to 10 million input T cells. MiXCR, run by TCRdb on the PCR reads, gives a single entry per CDR3 protein. The data contain about 820,000 distinct CDR3 sequences, 53% of them seen just once; the ten biggest clones take up 4.6%. This TCR was recovered from a girl aged 10 to 17 with multiple sclerosis. Sequencing used blood. The V and J genes are TRBV7-2 and TRBJ1-2, with D possibly being TRBD1 (6 bases). The DNA for the CDR3 is TGTGCCAGCAGCTTAGCTACGGGGGCGGACTATGGCTACACCTTC. It yields the protein CASSLATGADYGYTF. Full variable domain (missing parts from reference TRBV7-2 and TRBJ1-2): GAGVSQSPSNKVTEKGKDVELRCDPISGHTALYWYRQSLGQGLEFLIYFQGNSAPDKSGLPSDRFSAERTGGSVSTLTIQRTQQEDSAVYLCASSLATGADYGYTFGSGTRLTVV.